The 27 T cell receptor beta chains below come from one sample, sequenced in a study of T-cell reconstitution after alpha-beta-depleted transplantation in children. TCRbeta library construction was performed incorporating unique molecular identifiers. MiXCR, applied by TCRdb to the PCR reads, yields one record per CDR3 protein. The sample carries hundreds of thousands of distinct CDR3 sequences, 10% to 15% recorded once. The sequencing used PBMCs, mostly from graft donor cells, collected 360 days after TCRalphabeta/CD19-depleted stem cell transplant. These receptors all stem from a male patient between 5 and 17 years old who had a stem cell transplant for acute myeloid leukemia, so the T cells may come from the graft donor.

V is TRBV5-5 and J is TRBJ2-7, with TRBD1 identical over 8 bases. CDR3 length: 14 amino acids. Germline V CDR1 and CDR2: SGHKS, YYEKEE (reference sequence). After removal of 4 bases from V and 3 bases from J, the junction contained 6 bases not matched to a gene. Written as DNA, the CDR3 is TGTGCCAGCAGCCAACTGGGACAGGACTACGAGCAGTACTTC. Its protein product is CASSQLGQDYEQYF.

The V and J genes are TRBV5-1 and TRBJ2-4; 12 positions agree with TRBD2. CDR1 and CDR2 (germline): SGHRS, YFSETQ. The CDR3 has 20 amino acids. With V trimmed by 4 bases and J by 3 bases, 17 bases remained unmatched. The DNA for the CDR3 is TGCGCCAGCAGCCTACGACTAGCGGGAGCTGGAGGAAATGACAAAAACATTCAGTACTTC. Its protein product is CASSLRLAGAGGNDKNIQYF.

The CDR3 nucleotides are TGTGCCAGCTATTTTAGCGGGAGGGCCCACGAGCAGTACTTC. Amino acid sequence: CASYFSGRAHEQYF. V usage is TRBV6-1 and J usage is TRBJ2-7, with 11 bases identical to TRBD2. The CDR3 runs to 14 residues. V shed 8 bases, J shed 5 bases, and the junction held 8 bases outside the gene matches. Germline lookup yields CDR1 MNHNS and CDR2 SASEGT.

This clonotype has more than one count but fewer than ten. The chain links TRBV6-2 or TRBV6-3 to TRBJ2-7; D assignment may be TRBD1 or TRBD2 (5 bases each). The CDR3 spans 14 residues. V was trimmed by 6 bases and J by 3 bases, leaving 15 bases between them. In germline, CDR1 is MNHEY, CDR2 SVGEGT. CDR3 residues: CASSRETFYYEQYF. DNA for the CDR3: TGTGCCAGCAGCAGGGAGACCTTCTACTACGAGCAGTACTTC.

The chain links TRBV6-1 to TRBJ2-1; unclear D gene. The V gene's germline CDR1 is MNHNS and CDR2 SASEGT. The CDR3 consists of 15 residues. V lost 8 bases and J 3 bases, leaving 17 bases between the germline ends. CDR3: CASETRLLGYNEQFF. In DNA form, the CDR3 reads TGTGCCAGCGAAACCCGACTTTTGGGCTACAATGAGCAGTTCTTC.

This clonotype was found a few times. The V call is TRBV18, the J call TRBJ2-3; D unclear. Per germline, CDR1 KGHSH and CDR2 LQKENI. The CDR3 is 16 residues long. V shed 6 bases and J shed 4 bases, with 20 bases lying between them. This CDR3 reads CASSRGSGRLSDTQYF. The CDR3 DNA sequence: TGTGCCAGCTCTCGTGGTTCCGGGCGCCTCTCAGATACGCAGTATTTT. The variable domain in full, completed from reference TRBV18 and TRBJ2-3, reads NAGVMQNPRHLVRRRGQEARLRCSPMKGHSHVYWYRQLPEEGLKFMVYLQKENIIDESGMPKERFSAEFPKEGPSILRIQQVVRGDSAAYFCASSRGSGRLSDTQYFGPGTRLTVL.

The V and J genes are TRBV29-1 and TRBJ1-1, with 9 nucleotides matching TRBD1. Germline lookup yields CDR1 SQVTM and CDR2 ANQGSEA. J lost 4 bases, V lost 6 bases, and 6 bases had no gene match. CDR3 length: 13 amino acids. The chain's CDR3 is CSVATGGGTEAFF. CDR3 DNA: TGCAGCGTAGCGACAGGGGGAGGCACTGAAGCTTTCTTT.

This clonotype was observed a handful of times. The chain uses TRBV18 and TRBJ2-1, with D unresolved. With 6 bases removed from V and 2 bases from J, the gap between germline ends came to 14 bases. Germline lookup yields CDR1 KGHSH and CDR2 LQKENI. This CDR3 region has 15 residues. The CDR3 DNA sequence: TGTGCCAGCTCCCTGATGCCTAGTACCTACAATGAGCAGTTCTTC. Its translation is CASSLMPSTYNEQFF.

The table lists this clonotype with many counts. The chain recombines TRBV7-2 with TRBJ2-7; 8 bases agree with TRBD2. Germline CDR1 SGHTA, CDR2 FQGNSA. The CDR3 length is 14 residues. The trim removed 6 bases at V and 4 bases at J, leaving 8 bases unmatched. Here the CDR3 reads CASSWKGLVYEQYF. The CDR3 bases are TGTGCCAGCAGTTGGAAGGGACTAGTATACGAGCAGTACTTC.

The sample holds a few counts of this clonotype. The chain has TRBV5-5 and TRBJ2-2; weak D call: TRBD1 (6 bases). The CDR3 runs 14 residues. Trimming cost V 4 bases and J 5 bases, with 12 bases left between them. Germline-derived CDR1 and CDR2 are SGHKS and YYEKEE (reference sequence). This chain's CDR3 is CASSPNRETGELFF. CDR3 bases: TGTGCCAGCAGCCCCAACAGGGAGACCGGGGAGCTGTTTTTT.

This clonotype was seen more than once but under ten times. The genes are TRBV29-1 and TRBJ2-6, with D perhaps TRBD2 (6 bases). V lost 4 bases to trimming and J lost 0 bases, with 19 bases between them. Germline V CDR1 and CDR2: SQVTM, ANQGSEA. The CDR3 loop spans 18 amino acids. CDR3 amino acids: CSVVPGTSKSSGANVLTF. The CDR3 region has the DNA TGCAGCGTTGTCCCCGGGACTTCTAAATCCTCTGGGGCCAACGTCCTGACTTTC.

There are a few counts of this clonotype. The CDR3 bases are TGTGCCAGCAGCTCGCCGTCAGGGGGACCCTACAATGAGCAGTTCTTC. Protein: CASSSPSGGPYNEQFF. The rearrangement links TRBV7-9 to TRBJ2-1, with 7 bases that match TRBD1. With V trimmed by 4 bases and J by 2 bases, 8 bases remained unmatched. Germline V gene lookup returns CDR1 SEHNR and CDR2 FQNEAQ (reference sequence). The CDR3 is 16 residues long. Together with reference TRBV7-9 and TRBJ2-1, the CDR3 gives the full variable domain: DTGVSQNPRHKITKRGQNVTFRCDPISEHNRLYWYRQTLGQGPEFLTYFQNEAQLEKSRLLSDRFSAERPKGSFSTLEIQRTEQGDSAMYLCASSSPSGGPYNEQFFGPGTRLTVL.

The genes are TRBV30 and TRBJ2-2; TRBD1 is a possible D gene (6 bases). The V gene lost 5 bases and the J gene lost 4 bases, with 14 bases spanning the gap. This CDR3 spans 14 amino acids. The V gene's germline CDR1 is GTSNPN and CDR2 SVGIG (reference sequence). This chain's CDR3 is CAWDTGKSTGELFF. The CDR3 DNA reads as TGTGCCTGGGACACAGGGAAGAGCACCGGGGAGCTGTTTTTT.

This clonotype was counted at least ten times. The J gene is TRBJ2-1, the V gene TRBV28, with 12 positions matching TRBD2. The CDR3 totals 16 residues. V was clipped by 3 bases and J by 2 bases; unmatched bases: 2. Germline V gives CDR1 MDHEN, CDR2 SYDVKM. The CDR3 loop reads CASSFRTSGTYNEQFF. The DNA of the CDR3 is TGTGCCAGCAGTTTCCGGACTAGCGGGACCTACAATGAGCAGTTCTTC. The full variable domain, in which reference TRBV28 and TRBJ2-1 provide the parts outside the CDR3, is DVKVTQSSRYLVKRTGEKVFLECVQDMDHENMFWYRQDPGLGLRLIYFSYDVKMKEKGDIPEGYSVSREKKERFSLILESASTNQTSMYLCASSFRTSGTYNEQFFGPGTRLTVL.

This clonotype was seen ten or more times. The chain joins TRBV5-1 to TRBJ2-1; TRBD2 might be the D (5 bases). Looked up from germline, CDR1 is SGHRS and CDR2 is YFSETQ. With 0 bases removed from V and 7 bases from J, the gap between germline ends came to 11 bases. CDR3 size: 14 residues. The CDR3 sequence: CASSLAFRENEQFF. The CDR3 DNA reads TGCGCCAGCAGCTTGGCCTTTAGGGAGAATGAGCAGTTCTTC.

This sequence joins TRBV5-1 and TRBJ2-2; unclear D gene. This CDR3 has 14 amino acids. Germline V gives CDR1 SGHRS, CDR2 YFSETQ. V was shortened by 0 bases and J by 3 bases, with 6 bases between the two germline ends. CDR3 region: CASSLDGHTGELFF. The CDR3 DNA sequence: TGCGCCAGCAGCTTGGACGGACACACCGGGGAGCTGTTTTTT.

The chain employs TRBV6-2 or TRBV6-3 and TRBJ2-5; 12 bases match TRBD2. Trimming cost V 2 bases and J 5 bases; bases outside gene matches: 9. From germline, CDR1 is MNHEY and CDR2 SVGEGT. The CDR3 consists of 17 residues. The CDR3 is CASSYRRLAGEGETQYF. Written as DNA, the CDR3 is TGTGCCAGCAGTTACCGAAGACTAGCGGGAGAGGGGGAGACCCAGTACTTC.

This clonotype was seen a few times. This rearrangement joins TRBV7-2 to TRBJ1-5; 9 nucleotides agree with TRBD1. Trimming removed 0 bases from V and 8 bases from J; junction bases left unmatched: 8. CDR1 is SGHTA, CDR2 FQGNSA, per germline. The CDR3 is made up of 16 amino acids. CDR3: CASSLAGQGGEEPQHF. CDR3 DNA sequence: TGTGCCAGCAGCTTAGCGGGACAGGGAGGGGAGGAGCCCCAGCATTTT.

This clonotype was observed a few times. This chain joins TRBV20-1 and TRBJ1-5; D remains ambiguous. From germline, CDR1 is DFQATT and CDR2 SNEGSKA (reference sequence). Trimming took off 7 bases at V and 3 bases at J, with 7 bases between the two ends. The CDR3 totals 11 residues. The CDR3 reads CSGPFNQPQHF. The CDR3 DNA reads TGCAGTGGTCCGTTCAATCAGCCCCAGCATTTT.

This chain joins TRBV6-2 or TRBV6-3 and TRBJ1-5, with TRBD1 identical over 9 bases. In germline, CDR1 is MNHEY, CDR2 SVGEGT. The CDR3 runs to 16 residues. With V trimmed by 5 bases and J by 0 bases, 5 bases remained unmatched. The CDR3 loop is CASSVQGQGSNQPQHF. CDR3 DNA sequence: TGTGCCAGCAGTGTACAGGGACAGGGTAGCAATCAGCCCCAGCATTTT.

J is TRBJ2-1 and V is TRBV3-1; D is possibly TRBD2 (6 bases). The CDR3 consists of 16 residues. V was pared by 1 base and J by 6 bases, with 16 bases between. Germline V gene lookup returns CDR1 LGHDT and CDR2 YNNKEL (reference sequence). The CDR3, as DNA: TGTGCCAGCAGCCAAGTGGGCCTTAGCGGTCTCAATGAGCAGTTCTTC. Translated: CASSQVGLSGLNEQFF.

This clonotype was counted only a few times. The chain is built from TRBV28 and TRBJ1-1; D is possibly TRBD1 (5 bases). This CDR3 region has 15 residues. The V end lost 3 bases, the J end lost 1 base, and 12 bases lay between the germline ends. CDR1 and CDR2 from the germline V gene are MDHEN and SYDVKM. DNA for the CDR3: TGTGCCAGCAGTTTCGAGGGGCTAAAGAACACTGAAGCTTTCTTT. This gives the protein CASSFEGLKNTEAFF.

This clonotype has more than one count but fewer than ten. The J gene is TRBJ2-5, the V gene TRBV18, with TRBD2 identical over 7 bases. CDR1 is KGHSH, CDR2 LQKENI, per germline. V was pared by 2 bases and J by 4 bases, with 10 bases of the junction left unmatched. The CDR3 contains 16 residues. The CDR3: CASSPFFTSEGETQYF. In nucleotides, the CDR3 is TGTGCCAGCTCACCATTTTTCACTAGCGAAGGAGAGACCCAGTACTTC.

This chain uses TRBV7-2 with TRBJ2-7; a possible D gene is TRBD2 (5 bases). Between the trimmed V and J ends, which lost 7 bases and 4 bases, there was a span of 26 bases. Per the germline V gene, CDR1 is SGHTA and CDR2 is FQGNSA. This CDR3 comprises 17 residues. The CDR3 is CASTTRRLASCPYEQYF. As DNA, the CDR3 is TGTGCCAGCACCACCAGAAGGTTGGCTAGCTGCCCATACGAGCAGTACTTC.

The chain has TRBV27 and TRBJ2-7; 9 bases map to TRBD2. Germline V gene lookup returns CDR1 MNHEY and CDR2 SMNVEV (reference sequence). V trimming: 1 base; J trimming: 0 bases; junction bases outside the gene matches: 4. CDR3 length: 16 amino acids. CDR3 bases: TGTGCCAGCAGTTTATGGCTAGCGGGAAGCTCCTACGAGCAGTACTTC. Protein sequence: CASSLWLAGSSYEQYF.

This clonotype appeared many times. The gene calls are TRBV15 and TRBJ2-6; D might be TRBD1 (6 bases). V was shortened by 0 bases and J by 0 bases, with 12 bases between the two germline ends. From germline, CDR1 is LNHNV and CDR2 YYDKDF (reference sequence). There are 18 residues in the CDR3. For the CDR3, the DNA is TGTGCCACCAGCAGAGATTATGGACAGCTCTCTGGGGCCAACGTCCTGACTTTC. Translation: CATSRDYGQLSGANVLTF.

The gene calls are TRBV7-6 and TRBJ2-1, with D maybe TRBD1 (6 bases). The CDR3 sequence is 15 residues long. Germline loops: CDR1 SGHVS, CDR2 FNYEAQ. Trimming stripped 4 bases from V and 8 bases from J, with 18 bases between. The CDR3, as DNA: TGTGCCAGCAGCTGGGGGACACAGGGTTTCGATGAGCAGTTCTTC. Its protein is CASSWGTQGFDEQFF.